This entry is about one T cell receptor beta chain. The antigen remains unidentified. This record belongs to a study of vaccination and CD4 T cells after COVID-19. Overall study context: In the convalescent cohort, there were six males and four females, two of them Hispanic. Median time from second vaccine dose to sampling was around 72 days (14 to 241). Whole-study findings and limits: Convalescent patients gained a median approximately 90% of their reactive clones only post-vaccination.

V dropped 3 bases and J dropped 14 bases, with 19 bases sitting between them. The CDR3 consists of 13 residues. Per the germline V gene, CDR1 is LNHNV and CDR2 is YYDKDF (reference sequence). The Oncomine TCR Beta short-read assay sequenced DNA from cultured CD4+ T cells. From the PCR reads, TCRdb called clonotypes with MiXCR, one entry per CDR3 protein. The repertoire holds some 7,600 distinct CDR3 sequences, approximately 55% seen once, with around 43% in the top ten. Treatment of the sample: roughly 11-day PBMC culture with coronavirus spike peptide pools or control peptides (ViraFEST assay). What was sequenced was CD4+ T cells from blood, cultured in vitro. The V and J genes are TRBV15 and TRBJ1-2, with a possible D match to TRBD1 (5 bases). The sequence was obtained from a human donor who had recovered from COVID-19. Here the CDR3 reads CATSSSRGHGRTF. As DNA, the CDR3 is TGTGCCACCAGCAGCTCGAGAGGACACGGGAGAACCTTC.